This passage covers 17 T cell receptor beta chains from one sample sequenced in a study of T cell responses to AZD1222 COVID-19 vaccine. Produced via immunoSEQ multiplex PCR; TCRdb's table is partial and in-frame only. This sample carries 90,000 to 150,000 clones, more than 70% of them seen once, and the ten largest clones take approximately 16%. The sequences come from peripheral blood, collected 28 days after the second AZD1222 dose. The receptors were sampled from an adult who received the AZD1222 COVID-19 vaccine.

This chain uses TRBV3-1 (or the pseudogene TRBV3-2) with TRBJ2-5; TRBD1 matches at 8 bases. Germline V gene data show CDR1 as LGHDT and CDR2 as YNNKEL (reference sequence). This CDR3 has 12 amino acids. Unmatched junction bases numbered 3, after V lost 7 bases and J lost 5 bases. The DNA for the CDR3 is TGTGCCAGCACCAGGGGGCGGGAGACCCAGTACTTC. This translates into CASTRGRETQYF.

This chain connects TRBV5-6 to TRBJ1-4; maybe TRBD1 (6 bases). In germline, CDR1 is SGHDT, CDR2 YYEEEE. The CDR3 is made up of 16 amino acids. V shed 5 bases and J shed 3 bases, with 17 bases lying between them. CDR3 region: CASSGSGGIANEKLFF. The CDR3 DNA is TGTGCCAGCAGTGGATCGGGGGGCATTGCTAATGAAAAACTGTTTTTT.

CDR3: CASSPLSVAENNYGYTF. The CDR3, as DNA: TGTGCCAGCAGCCCACTTTCCGTGGCAGAAAATAACTATGGCTACACCTTC. This chain links TRBV5-6 with TRBJ1-2; D uncertain. The CDR3 runs 17 residues. Trimming left V 4 bases short and J 1 base short, with 20 bases between. The germline gives CDR1 SGHDT, CDR2 YYEEEE.

V gene TRBV19 combines with J gene TRBJ2-7, with D possibly TRBD2 on 5 matching bases. V was pared by 5 bases and J by 0 bases, with 14 bases between. Germline V gives CDR1 LNHDA, CDR2 SQIVND (reference sequence). The length of the CDR3 is 15 residues. The DNA for the CDR3 is TGTGCCAGTAGTCTTCGAGGGCCAAGCTCCTACGAGCAGTACTTC. It specifies CASSLRGPSSYEQYF.

V usage is TRBV10-2 and J usage is TRBJ1-5; D is ambiguous. The germline V and J ends were trimmed by 6 bases and 5 bases, with 23 bases remaining between them. The CDR3 sequence is 17 residues long. From germline, CDR1 is WSHSY and CDR2 SAAADI. In nucleotides, the CDR3 is TGCGCCAGCAGGGCCACGGACTACTGGGGTGTCCATCAGCCCCAGCATTTT. Translated, it gives CASRATDYWGVHQPQHF.

V gene TRBV10-3 combines with J gene TRBJ1-4; the D gene is possibly TRBD1 (6 bases). The V end was cut by 5 bases, the J end by 4 bases, with 8 bases between. The CDR3 contains 13 residues. The germline gives CDR1 ENHRY, CDR2 SYGVKD. CDR3 in amino acids: CAISPGVNEKLFF. DNA of the CDR3: TGTGCCATCAGTCCAGGGGTTAATGAAAAACTGTTTTTT.

This clone was picked up one time. The V gene is TRBV29-1, the J gene TRBJ2-1, with D possibly matching TRBD1 (7 bases). This CDR3 region has 13 residues. V lost 5 bases and J 4 bases, leaving 12 bases between the germline ends. Germline CDR1 reads SQVTM; CDR2 reads ANQGSEA. CDR3 residues: CSVQGGHYNEQFF. Here the CDR3 DNA reads TGCAGCGTTCAGGGGGGACATTACAATGAGCAGTTCTTC.

The rearrangement links TRBV3-1 (or the pseudogene TRBV3-2) to TRBJ1-3; D not resolved. Looked up from germline, CDR1 is LGHDT and CDR2 is YNNKEL (reference sequence). Trimming pared 0 bases from V and 0 bases from J, leaving 30 bases between. CDR3 length: 23 residues. Written as DNA, the CDR3 is TGTGCCAGCAGCCAAGATTTTGGGTACTCAGTCTTGAGAGGGTCTTCCTCTGGAAACACCATATATTTT. This codes for CASSQDFGYSVLRGSSSGNTIYF.

V is TRBV7-8 and J is TRBJ2-1; D is perhaps TRBD2 (6 bases). CDR3 length: 14 residues. In germline, CDR1 is SGHVS, CDR2 FQNEAQ. V was clipped by 4 bases and J by 6 bases, with 13 bases between them. CDR3 amino acids: CASSSILTSNEQFF. CDR3 DNA sequence: TGTGCCAGCAGCTCTATATTGACTAGCAATGAGCAGTTCTTC.

This chain connects TRBV5-6 to TRBJ2-5, with 8 bases matching TRBD1. Unmatched junction bases numbered 10, after V lost 4 bases and J lost 5 bases. The germline V gene has CDR1 SGHDT and CDR2 YYEEEE. CDR3 length equals 15 residues. This chain's CDR3 is CASSTGTGSRETQYF. The CDR3, as DNA: TGTGCCAGCAGCACCGGGACAGGATCGCGGGAGACCCAGTACTTC.

V usage is TRBV2 and J usage is TRBJ1-3; unclear D gene. Trimming cost V 6 bases and J 2 bases, with 14 bases left between them. Germline CDR1 reads SNHLY; CDR2 reads FYNNEI. The CDR3 spans 15 residues. The CDR3 loop is CASRGTVPAGNTIYF. The CDR3 coding sequence is TGTGCCAGCAGGGGAACAGTTCCCGCTGGAAACACCATATATTTT.

V and J are TRBV9 and TRBJ2-7, with TRBD2 as a possible D gene (6 bases). There are 15 residues in the CDR3. Germline V gene sequence: CDR1 SGDLS, CDR2 YYNGEE. The V gene lost 4 bases and the J gene lost 2 bases, with 16 bases spanning the gap. The CDR3: CASSLGLHATYEQYF. CDR3 DNA: TGTGCCAGCAGCCTGGGACTGCACGCCACCTACGAGCAGTACTTC.

This chain uses TRBV5-4 with TRBJ1-2; perhaps TRBD1 as D (5 bases). The V gene's germline CDR1 is SGHNT and CDR2 YYREEE (reference sequence). The CDR3 has 14 residues. Trimming stripped 6 bases from V and 2 bases from J, with 14 bases between. CDR3 protein: CASTTGRSNYGYTF. The CDR3 DNA is TGTGCCAGCACCACGGGACGGTCAAACTATGGCTACACCTTC.

V and J are TRBV12-3 or TRBV12-4 and TRBJ2-5; TRBD2 might be the D (5 bases). The length of the CDR3 is 13 residues. V dropped 2 bases and J dropped 3 bases, with 7 bases sitting between them. The CDR3 DNA follows: TGTGCCAGCAGTTTATCGGGGAAAGAGACCCAGTACTTC. Its protein product is CASSLSGKETQYF.

The chain has TRBV6-1 and TRBJ2-7, with a tentative D call TRBD2 (6 bases). The CDR3 is 15 amino acids. V was clipped by 4 bases and J by 5 bases, with 18 bases between them. Per germline, CDR1 MNHNS and CDR2 SASEGT. This chain's CDR3 is CASSGAPSGVNEQYF. DNA for the CDR3: TGTGCCAGCAGTGGAGCCCCGTCGGGGGTCAACGAGCAGTACTTC.

J is TRBJ2-1 and V is TRBV21-1; TRBD2, as called in the table, went unchecked against the DNA. TRBV21-1 corresponds to a pseudogene. The CDR3 totals 16 residues. DNA of the CDR3: TGTGCCAGCATCTTGCGGGAGGGCCGAACCTACAATGAGCAGTTCTTC. Amino acid sequence: CASILREGRTYNEQFF.

This clone was observed a single time. This chain joins TRBV5-5 and TRBJ2-7, with D tentatively TRBD1 (5 bases). The CDR3 totals 12 residues. Trimming left V 0 bases short and J 6 bases short, with 7 bases between. CDR1 is SGHKS and CDR2 is YYEKEE in the germline V gene (reference sequence). Here the CDR3 reads CASSLVGAEQYF. The CDR3 coding sequence is TGTGCCAGCAGCTTGGTAGGGGCCGAGCAGTACTTC.